Listed below are T cell receptor beta chains from one sample, sequenced in a study of cytomegalovirus exposure and HLA in healthy donors. Using immunoSEQ multiplex PCR, the repertoire was profiled, and TCRdb retains in-frame clones only, with some absent. Among 90,000 to 100,000 clones listed, about 81% were seen once. Sequencing was done on a sample of PBMCs. The receptor source for this set is a man aged 40-49 years in good health and CMV-seronegative. The CDR3 runs from the conserved cysteine through the conserved F or W. The order of the fields is clone size, V gene, D gene, J gene, CDR3 DNA, CDR3 protein. The D gene is left open where the match is weak. Clone size, where shown, is once, few, many, or a class for clones that have expanded.

-	TRBV27	-	TRBJ1-2	TGTGCCAGCAGTTTATGGGGAGGGGCATTCCAATCCGGCTACACCTTC	CASSLWGGAFQSGYTF
-	TRBV5-4	-	TRBJ2-7	TGTGCCAGCAGCCTCCAGGGGAGAGAATACGAGCAGTACTTC	CASSLQGREYEQYF
-	TRBV7-2	-	TRBJ2-5	TGTGCCAGCAGCCTCGCCCGCAGGGGCACGGGGCGTGAGACCCAGTACTTC	CASSLARRGTGRETQYF
-	TRBV11-3	-	TRBJ1-1	TGTGCCAGCAGCCCCGGACAGCTGAACACTGAAGCTTTCTTT	CASSPGQLNTEAFF
-	TRBV7-9	-	TRBJ1-4	TGTGCCAGCAGCCTCACCGGTGCAACTAATGAAAAACTGTTTTTT	CASSLTGATNEKLFF
-	TRBV2	-	TRBJ2-2	TGTGCCAGCAGTGAACTGGTGGGCCTCGGGGAGCTGTTTTTT	CASSELVGLGELFF
once	TRBV7-2	-	TRBJ2-1	TGTGCCAGCAGAAGACAGGCTAGCTCCTACAATGAGCAGTTCTTC	CASRRQASSYNEQFF
-	TRBV6-5	-	TRBJ1-2	TGTGCCAGCACGGGAGGGCCTTCAAACTATGGCTACACCTTC	CASTGGPSNYGYTF
-	TRBV6-1	TRBD1	TRBJ1-2	TGTGCCAGCAGTGGGGACAGGGGTGGCTACACCTTC	CASSGDRGGYTF
few	TRBV7-2	TRBD1	TRBJ1-4	TGTGCCAGCAGCTTAGTAGGGGGAGGGACAGGGAATGAAAAACTGTTTTTT	CASSLVGGGTGNEKLFF
few	TRBV7-9	TRBD1	TRBJ2-7	TGTGCCAGCAGCGCCGGGACAGGGTCCTACGAGCAGTACTTC	CASSAGTGSYEQYF
-	TRBV4-1	TRBD2	TRBJ2-5	TGCGCCAGCAGCTTAAGACCCGGACTAGCCGTCCAAGAGACCCAGTACTTC	CASSLRPGLAVQETQYF
-	TRBV5-1	-	TRBJ2-2	TGCGCCAGCAGCGTTGCGGGAACGGTGGAAACCGGGGAGCTGTTTTTT	CASSVAGTVETGELFF
-	TRBV30	TRBD1	TRBJ2-7	TGTGCCTGGGGGACAGGGGGGTACGAGCAGTACTTC	CAWGTGGYEQYF
-	TRBV7-9	TRBD2	TRBJ2-5	TGTGCCAGCAGCCCACTAGCGGGGGGTGGAGAGACCCAGTACTTC	CASSPLAGGGETQYF
-	TRBV28	-	TRBJ2-3	TGTGCCAGCAGCTTTCGGGGGGATACGCAGTATTTT	CASSFRGDTQYF
-	TRBV5-1	-	TRBJ2-1	TGCGCCAGCAGCTTGTCTGCACAGAGCTCCTACAATGAGCAGTTCTTC	CASSLSAQSSYNEQFF
-	TRBV2	-	TRBJ2-3	TGTGCCAGCACCGGCGGGACAGGCACAGATACGCAGTATTTT	CASTGGTGTDTQYF
-	TRBV30	-	TRBJ1-4	TGTGCCTGGAGTTGGGGGGTTGGAAATGAAAAACTGTTTTTT	CAWSWGVGNEKLFF
-	TRBV7-9	-	TRBJ1-1	TGTGCCAGCAGTGGGCCCCTTGGCCCTGAAGCTTTCTTT	CASSGPLGPEAFF
-	TRBV4-1	-	TRBJ1-5	TGCGCCAGCAGCCAAGAGGGCTTTGGCAATCAGCCCCAGCATTTT	CASSQEGFGNQPQHF
-	TRBV6-1	TRBD1	TRBJ1-6	TGTGCCAGTATCCGGGACAGCAATTCACCCCTCCACTTT	CASIRDSNSPLHF
-	TRBV27	TRBD2	TRBJ2-5	TGTGCCAGCAGTCGGGGACTAGCAGGGGAGACCCAGTACTTC	CASSRGLAGETQYF
-	TRBV29-1	-	TRBJ1-2	TGCAGCGTTGAAGATCGCGGCTATGGCTACACCTTC	CSVEDRGYGYTF
-	TRBV28	TRBD2	TRBJ2-3	TGTGCCAGCAGTTTTCTAGCGGGGGCAACAGATACGCAGTATTTT	CASSFLAGATDTQYF
few	TRBV11-2	-	TRBJ1-1	TGTGCCAGCAGCTTAGAGAGAACTGAAGCTTTCTTT	CASSLERTEAFF
-	TRBV7-2	-	TRBJ2-1	TGTGCCAGCAGCTTACTGACAAATGAGCAGTTCTTC	CASSLLTNEQFF
-	TRBV9	TRBD2	TRBJ2-7	TGTGCCAGCAGCCCCGGGACTACCCTCTCCTACGAGCAGTACTTC	CASSPGTTLSYEQYF
few	TRBV6-5	-	TRBJ1-6	TGTGCCAGCAGTTCCAACGGACTGGGTAATTCACCCCTCCACTTT	CASSSNGLGNSPLHF
-	TRBV10-2	TRBD1	TRBJ1-2	TGCGCCAGCGGAGATGATACAGGGGCTGGCTACACCTTC	CASGDDTGAGYTF
once	TRBV5-1	-	TRBJ1-1	TGCGCCAGCAGCCGCAGGATAGGGAGGGTTGAAAGGGACACTGAAGCTTTCTTT	CASSRRIGRVERDTEAFF